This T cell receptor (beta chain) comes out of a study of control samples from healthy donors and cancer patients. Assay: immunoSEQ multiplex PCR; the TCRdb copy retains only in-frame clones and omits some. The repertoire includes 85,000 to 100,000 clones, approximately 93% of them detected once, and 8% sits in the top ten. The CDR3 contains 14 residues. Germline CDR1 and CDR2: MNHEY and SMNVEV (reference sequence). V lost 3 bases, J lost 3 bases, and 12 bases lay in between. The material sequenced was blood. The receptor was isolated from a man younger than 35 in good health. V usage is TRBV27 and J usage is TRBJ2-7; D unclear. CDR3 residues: CASSFRPGDYEQYF. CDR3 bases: TGTGCCAGCAGTTTCCGGCCAGGAGACTACGAGCAGTACTTC.